One and the same sample provided the 26 T cell receptor beta chains below, sequenced in a study of radiotherapy plus CTLA-4 blockade in lung cancer. Profiling relied on immunoSEQ multiplex PCR, and the TCRdb table lists in-frame clones only, not all of them. The repertoire holds over 40,000 clones, with 80% to 85% as singletons. Source: peripheral blood, taken from a patient treated with radiotherapy plus ipilimumab. Every receptor here comes from a human donor with non-small cell lung cancer who had stable disease on radiotherapy plus ipilimumab.

This chain uses TRBV2 with TRBJ2-5; D possibly corresponds to TRBD1 (6 bases). The CDR3 runs to 14 residues. Deletions cut 6 bases from V and 3 bases from J, with 14 bases between. CDR1 and CDR2 (germline): SNHLY, FYNNEI. The CDR3 here is CASRVMGHEETQYF. The DNA for the CDR3 is TGTGCCAGCAGGGTCATGGGACATGAAGAGACCCAGTACTTC.

The chain combines TRBV7-9 with TRBJ1-1; D is uncertain. Germline loops: CDR1 SEHNR, CDR2 FQNEAQ (reference sequence). The CDR3 runs 13 residues. V was pared by 5 bases and J by 3 bases, with 10 bases between. Here the CDR3 reads CASSHDADTEAFF. CDR3 nucleotides: TGTGCCAGCAGCCATGACGCGGACACTGAAGCTTTCTTT.

The chain carries TRBV2 and TRBJ2-7; possibly TRBD2 for D (6 bases). The CDR3 is 13 amino acids. With 8 bases removed from V and 3 bases from J, the gap between germline ends came to 14 bases. Per the germline V gene, CDR1 is SNHLY and CDR2 is FYNNEI. CDR3 DNA sequence: TGTGCCAGCCGGAGGGTCCTGAACTACGAGCAGTACTTC. It is translated as CASRRVLNYEQYF.

The chain uses TRBV6-1 and TRBJ1-3, with 8 positions matching TRBD1. The CDR3 spans 13 residues. V trimming: 8 bases; J trimming: 4 bases; junction bases outside the gene matches: 4. From germline, CDR1 is MNHNS and CDR2 SASEGT. CDR3 in amino acids: CASLAGGGNTIYF. In DNA, the CDR3 is TGTGCCAGCTTAGCAGGGGGCGGAAACACCATATATTTT.

The gene calls are TRBV7-2 and TRBJ1-1, with unresolved D. The V end was cut by 1 base, the J end by 8 bases, with 8 bases between. CDR3 size: 12 residues. Germline CDR1 and CDR2: SGHTA and FQGNSA. CDR3: CASSLDRGEAFF. The CDR3 DNA reads as TGTGCCAGCAGCTTAGATCGCGGCGAAGCTTTCTTT. Full variable domain (remainder filled in from reference TRBV7-2 and TRBJ1-1): GAGVSQSPSNKVTEKGKDVELRCDPISGHTALYWYRQSLGQGLEFLIYFQGNSAPDKSGLPSDRFSAERTGGSVSTLTIQRTQQEDSAVYLCASSLDRGEAFFGQGTRLTVV.

V and J are TRBV10-1 and TRBJ2-3; TRBD1 aligns across 7 bases. Germline CDR1 reads WNHNN; CDR2 reads SYGVQD (reference sequence). This CDR3 spans 15 amino acids. V lost 6 bases to trimming and J lost 2 bases; unmatched junction nucleotides: 8. The CDR3 DNA reads as TGCGCCAGCAGAGACAGGGAAAGTCCCACAGATACGCAGTATTTT. It encodes CASRDRESPTDTQYF.

DNA of the CDR3: TGTGCCAGCAGTTTAAGACTGGTCTCCTACGAGCAGTACTTC. Its protein product is CASSLRLVSYEQYF. J is TRBJ2-7 and V is TRBV28; D remains unclear. The germline CDR1 and CDR2 sequences are MDHEN and SYDVKM. V lost 2 bases and J 0 bases, leaving 8 bases between the germline ends. CDR3 size: 14 residues.

The rearrangement uses TRBV13 and TRBJ2-7; unclear D gene. The germline V and J ends were trimmed by 0 bases and 2 bases, with 11 bases remaining between them. The CDR3 is made up of 15 amino acids. Per the germline V gene, CDR1 is PRHDT and CDR2 is FYEKMQ (reference sequence). The CDR3 DNA sequence: TGTGCCAGCAGCTTAGGGTTAGCTGGTGCCTACGAGCAGTACTTC. Translating gives CASSLGLAGAYEQYF.

The rearrangement uses TRBV27 and TRBJ1-5, with D maybe TRBD1 (5 bases). CDR1 MNHEY and CDR2 SMNVEV come from the germline V gene (reference sequence). The CDR3 spans 18 residues. Trimming took 0 bases from V and 1 from J, leaving 16 bases between them. The CDR3 sequence is CASSLSMGLGGSNQPQHF. The CDR3 coding sequence is TGTGCCAGCAGTTTATCGATGGGGCTGGGGGGGAGCAATCAGCCCCAGCATTTT.

The chain couples TRBV28 to TRBJ1-1; 7 bases match TRBD1. V lost 5 bases and J lost 0; bases outside the gene matches: 3. Germline CDR1 is MDHEN and CDR2 is SYDVKM. This CDR3 has 14 amino acids. For the CDR3, the DNA is TGTGCCAGCAGTCAACAGGGGATGAACACTGAAGCTTTCTTT. Its protein is CASSQQGMNTEAFF.

The rearrangement uses TRBV11-2 and TRBJ2-2; D possibly corresponds to TRBD1 (5 bases). The CDR3 has 14 residues. V dropped 2 bases and J dropped 4 bases, with 8 bases sitting between them. Germline-derived CDR1 and CDR2 are SGHAT and FQNNGV. For the CDR3, the DNA is TGTGCCAGCAGCTTAAGGGGCAGCACCGGGGAGCTGTTTTTT. Translated: CASSLRGSTGELFF.

The chain uses TRBV9 and TRBJ2-7, with D perhaps TRBD1 (6 bases). Per the germline V gene, CDR1 is SGDLS and CDR2 is YYNGEE. The germline V and J ends were trimmed by 7 bases and 5 bases, with 13 bases remaining between them. The CDR3 sequence is 12 residues long. CDR3 nucleotides: TGTGCCAGCGGGGGCTATTCAAACGAGCAGTACTTC. Translating gives CASGGYSNEQYF.

The V and J genes are TRBV27 and TRBJ1-1, with 9 bases matching TRBD1. The CDR3 is 15 amino acids. After removal of 4 bases from V and 2 bases from J, the junction contained 5 bases not matched to a gene. CDR1 is MNHEY and CDR2 is SMNVEV in the germline V gene (reference sequence). Here the CDR3 DNA reads TGTGCCAGCAGTTCGGGACAGGGAAGAAACACTGAAGCTTTCTTT. Translation gives CASSSGQGRNTEAFF.

The CDR3, as DNA: TGTGCCAGCAGCCCCCGGGACAGGGGGACAGATGAGCAGTTCTTC. It translates to CASSPRDRGTDEQFF. The V call is TRBV14, the J call TRBJ2-1, with TRBD1 matching 11 bases. Germline CDR1 SGHDN, CDR2 FVKESK. J lost 8 bases, V lost 4 bases, and 7 bases had no gene match. The CDR3 totals 15 residues. The whole variable domain, filled in from reference TRBV14 and TRBJ2-1, reads EAGVTQFPSHSVIEKGQTVTLRCDPISGHDNLYWYRRVMGKEIKFLLHFVKESKQDESGMPNNRFLAERTGGTYSTLKVQPAELEDSGVYFCASSPRDRGTDEQFFGPGTRLTVL.

This clone appeared a few times. This sequence joins TRBV4-1 and TRBJ2-7, with D tentatively TRBD1 (8 bases). This CDR3 comprises 16 residues. V lost 0 bases, J lost 4 bases, and 16 bases lay in between. Looked up from germline, CDR1 is MGHRA and CDR2 is YSYEKL. CDR3 nucleotide sequence: TGCGCCAGCAGCCAAGATCGTAACAGGGGGGGTTACGAGCAGTACTTC. Encoded protein: CASSQDRNRGGYEQYF.

The rearrangement joins TRBV14 to TRBJ1-1; 9 nucleotides agree with TRBD1. Looked up from germline, CDR1 is SGHDN and CDR2 is FVKESK. This CDR3 region has 15 residues. V was clipped by 4 bases and J by 1 base; unmatched bases: 4. The CDR3 DNA is TGTGCCAGCAGCCCCCACAGGGGGCCGAACACTGAAGCTTTCTTT. It is translated as CASSPHRGPNTEAFF. The whole variable domain, filled in from reference TRBV14 and TRBJ1-1, reads EAGVTQFPSHSVIEKGQTVTLRCDPISGHDNLYWYRRVMGKEIKFLLHFVKESKQDESGMPNNRFLAERTGGTYSTLKVQPAELEDSGVYFCASSPHRGPNTEAFFGQGTRLTVV.

J is TRBJ1-1 and V is TRBV19; 10 bases agree with TRBD1. With 3 bases clipped from V and 4 bases from J, the junction kept 2 bases outside the gene matches. Germline values: CDR1 LNHDA, CDR2 SQIVND (reference sequence). There are 14 residues in the CDR3. This chain's CDR3 is CASSMGQGSTEAFF. The CDR3 DNA is TGTGCCAGTAGTATGGGACAGGGGAGCACTGAAGCTTTCTTT.

The genes are TRBV6-5 and TRBJ2-5; a weak D match, TRBD1 (6 bases). The tail of the sequence fits TRBJ2-7 better, so the J call may be wrong. Germline assignment: CDR1 MNHEY and CDR2 SVGAGI. The CDR3 has 14 amino acids. DNA of the CDR3: TGTGCCAGCAGTTACTCCGGACAGCCATACGAGCAGTACTTC. Translation: CASSYSGQPYEQYF.

The gene calls are TRBV27 and TRBJ2-2, with D perhaps matching TRBD1 (6 bases). This CDR3 is built from 15 residues. Germline lookup yields CDR1 MNHEY and CDR2 SMNVEV (reference sequence). Trimming left V 5 bases short and J 3 bases short, with 13 bases between. Here the CDR3 DNA reads TGTGCCAGCAGTCACGACAGGTTAGACACCGGGGAGCTGTTTTTT. This codes for CASSHDRLDTGELFF.

The chain carries TRBV10-3 and TRBJ2-5; 15 bases line up with TRBD2. The J call may be faulty, since TRBJ2-7 better matches the DNA end. The germline CDR1 and CDR2 sequences are ENHRY and SYGVKD. The CDR3 extends over 15 amino acids. CDR3 DNA: TGTGCCATCAGCGGGACTAGCGGGGGGACCTACGAGCAGTACTTC. Translated: CAISGTSGGTYEQYF.

The gene calls are TRBV5-6 and TRBJ1-4, with TRBD1 identical over 8 bases. Germline V gene data show CDR1 as SGHDT and CDR2 as YYEEEE. The V gene end was trimmed by 3 bases and the J gene end by 8 bases; junction bases not matched to a gene: 6. The CDR3 sequence is 14 residues long. The CDR3 DNA reads TGTGCCAGCAGCTCGGACAGGGCGTCGGAAAAACTGTTTTTT. It translates to CASSSDRASEKLFF.

This clone was seen a handful of times. This chain links TRBV27 with TRBJ2-5; 11 bases line up with TRBD2. This CDR3 spans 15 amino acids. Germline V gene lookup returns CDR1 MNHEY and CDR2 SMNVEV (reference sequence). V shed 4 bases and J 4 bases; nucleotides not matched to a gene: 5. CDR3 sequence: CASSSLAGVVETQYF. DNA for the CDR3: TGTGCCAGCAGTTCACTAGCGGGAGTTGTAGAGACCCAGTACTTC.

The chain uses TRBV18 and TRBJ1-1; D unresolved. V dropped 2 bases and J dropped 1 base, with 14 bases sitting between them. Germline CDR1 is KGHSH and CDR2 is LQKENI. This CDR3 spans 16 amino acids. The CDR3 DNA reads TGTGCCAGCTCACCAAGCGGGGTATTGTGGAACACTGAAGCTTTCTTT. Translated: CASSPSGVLWNTEAFF.

The J gene is TRBJ2-7, the V gene TRBV7-2; D is perhaps TRBD2 (5 bases). Germline CDR1 SGHTA, CDR2 FQGNSA. The CDR3 extends over 14 amino acids. With 1 base removed from V and 5 bases from J, the gap between germline ends came to 12 bases. In DNA form, the CDR3 reads TGTGCCAGCAGCTTAGGACGGGGATGGGACGAGCAGTACTTC. Protein product: CASSLGRGWDEQYF.

The chain carries TRBV4-3 and TRBJ2-7, with D perhaps matching TRBD2 (6 bases). This CDR3 spans 13 amino acids. V shed 0 bases and J shed 5 bases, with 8 bases lying between them. Germline V gene sequence: CDR1 LGHNA, CDR2 YSLEER. Written as DNA, the CDR3 is TGCGCCAGCAGCCAAGAGCCGGGGGACGAGCAGTACTTC. Translated, it gives CASSQEPGDEQYF.

The rearrangement joins TRBV2 to TRBJ1-6; no definite D call. Trimming pared 3 bases from V and 5 bases from J, leaving 5 bases between. This CDR3 contains 13 residues. CDR1 and CDR2 (germline): SNHLY, FYNNEI. The CDR3 DNA sequence: TGTGCCAGCAGTGACACTCATAATTCACCCCTCCACTTT. Translated, it gives CASSDTHNSPLHF.